These 16 T cell receptor beta chains were sequenced from one sample in a study of OX40 agonist ivuxolimab in advanced cancers. The method was immunoSEQ multiplex PCR; TCRdb's version includes in-frame clones alone and lacks a portion of them. The sample records tens of thousands of clones, 90% to 95% being singletons. The sequenced sample was CD4+ or CD8+ T cells sorted from blood, obtained in a trial of the OX40 agonist ivuxolimab. The source is an adult with an advanced solid tumor such as melanoma, head and neck, liver or kidney cancer.

The chain links TRBV2 to TRBJ2-7, with D perhaps being TRBD1 or TRBD2 (5 bases each). The germline gives CDR1 SNHLY, CDR2 FYNNEI. Trimming removed 4 bases from V and 0 bases from J, with 16 bases in between. This CDR3 is built from 16 residues. The CDR3 DNA sequence: TGTGCCAGCAGTGGCAGAGGGGCAGAAAACTCCTACGAGCAGTACTTC. It is translated as CASSGRGAENSYEQYF.

The chain employs TRBV6-4 and TRBJ1-1; 7 nucleotides line up with TRBD1. Trimming cost V 4 bases and J 1 base; bases outside gene matches: 9. This CDR3 comprises 16 residues. Looked up from germline, CDR1 is MRHNA and CDR2 is SNTAGT. In DNA, the CDR3 is TGTGCCAGCAGTGCAGTCGGTGCAGGGGGGAACACTGAAGCTTTCTTT. The encoded protein is CASSAVGAGGNTEAFF.

This sequence joins TRBV5-6 and TRBJ1-1, with no clear D. CDR1 is SGHDT and CDR2 is YYEEEE in the germline V gene. The CDR3 extends over 14 amino acids. The V gene lost 5 bases and the J gene lost 1 base, with 12 bases spanning the gap. The CDR3, as DNA: TGTGCCAGCAGGGCCCAAGGCTCGAACACTGAAGCTTTCTTT. Its protein is CASRAQGSNTEAFF.

J is TRBJ2-1 and V is TRBV4-2; tentatively, D is TRBD2 (6 bases). Germline-derived CDR1 and CDR2 are LGHNA and YNFKEQ. Trimming pared 10 bases from V and 9 bases from J, leaving 19 bases between. The CDR3 covers 13 residues. The CDR3 spells CATTVGGFGEQFF. The CDR3 DNA sequence: TGTGCCACCACCGTCGGGGGTTTCGGTGAGCAGTTCTTC.

This CDR3 reads CASSISSSGRSSYEQYF. The CDR3 DNA sequence: TGTGCCAGTAGTATAAGTTCTAGCGGGAGAAGCTCCTACGAGCAGTACTTC. The chain is built from TRBV19 and TRBJ2-7, with TRBD2 identical over 10 bases. Germline V gives CDR1 LNHDA, CDR2 SQIVND (reference sequence). Unmatched junction bases numbered 7, after V lost 2 bases and J lost 0 bases. The CDR3 is 17 amino acids.

The V call is TRBV7-3, the J call TRBJ2-3; TRBD1 agrees at 8 bases. V was pared by 3 bases and J by 5 bases, with 4 bases of the junction left unmatched. This CDR3 spans 14 amino acids. In germline, CDR1 is SGHTA, CDR2 FQGTGA. CDR3 sequence reads: CASSLGTGEDTQYF. The CDR3 region has the DNA TGTGCCAGCAGCTTGGGGACAGGCGAAGATACGCAGTATTTT.

This chain uses TRBV29-1 with TRBJ1-2, with D possibly matching TRBD1 (6 bases). The CDR3 extends over 12 amino acids. Germline loops: CDR1 SQVTM, CDR2 ANQGSEA. V was trimmed by 6 bases and J by 5 bases, leaving 13 bases between them. The CDR3 coding sequence is TGCAGCGTACTCGGGACAAAGTATGGCTACACCTTC. Translation gives CSVLGTKYGYTF.

The rearrangement joins TRBV19 to TRBJ2-2, with TRBD2 as a possible D gene (5 bases). The CDR3 consists of 17 residues. Trimming shortened V by 0 bases and J by 0 bases, and 11 bases separated the two germline ends. The germline V gene has CDR1 LNHDA and CDR2 SQIVND (reference sequence). The CDR3 sequence: CASSIDRTGPNTGELFF. CDR3 sequence (DNA): TGTGCCAGTAGTATAGATCGGACTGGCCCGAACACCGGGGAGCTGTTTTTT.

The V and J genes are TRBV30 and TRBJ1-5, with 9 bases lining up with TRBD1. CDR3 length: 15 residues. Trimming cost V 1 base and J 5 bases; bases outside gene matches: 6. Germline CDR1 GTSNPN, CDR2 SVGIG (reference sequence). The CDR3 loop is CAWSGDRVPDQPQHF. The CDR3 DNA sequence: TGTGCCTGGAGTGGGGACAGGGTCCCAGATCAGCCCCAGCATTTT. Supplemented by reference TRBV30 and TRBJ1-5, the full variable domain reads SQTIHQWPATLVQPVGSPLSLECTVEGTSNPNLYWYRQAAGRGLQLLFYSVGIGQISSEVPQNLSASRPQDRQFILSSKKLLLSDSGFYLCAWSGDRVPDQPQHFGDGTRLSIL.

This clone was counted a single time. The chain has TRBV6-5 and TRBJ2-3; a weak D match, TRBD1 (6 bases). The V gene's germline CDR1 is MNHEY and CDR2 SVGAGI. The CDR3 sequence is 12 residues long. Trimming took off 2 bases at V and 11 bases at J, with 11 bases between the two ends. DNA of the CDR3: TGTGCCAGCAGTTACCCCGGGACAAAGCAGTATTTT. Protein: CASSYPGTKQYF.

By frequency in the sample, this clone is medium-sized. V usage is TRBV9 and J usage is TRBJ2-2; TRBD2 matches at 8 bases. Germline V gene sequence: CDR1 SGDLS, CDR2 YYNGEE. The CDR3 extends over 16 amino acids. V gave up 0 bases and J gave up 4 bases; unmatched junction bases: 5. This CDR3 is CASSVESGGPTGELFF. The CDR3 DNA reads as TGTGCCAGCAGCGTAGAATCGGGAGGGCCCACCGGGGAGCTGTTTTTT.

The genes are TRBV10-2 and TRBJ1-4, with D unclear. Looked up from germline, CDR1 is WSHSY and CDR2 is SAAADI. Trimming removed 2 bases from V and 4 bases from J, with 5 bases in between. This CDR3 is 13 amino acids long. The CDR3 sequence: CASSEVINEKLFF. DNA of the CDR3: TGCGCCAGCAGTGAGGTGATTAATGAAAAACTGTTTTTT.

This rearrangement joins TRBV21-1 to TRBJ1-3. TRBV21-1 is marked as a pseudogene. The CDR3 has 16 residues. The CDR3 DNA reads TGTGCCAGCAGCAAAGAGAAAGTGTGCACTGGAAACACCATATATTTT. It is translated as CASSKEKVCTGNTIYF.

The V call is TRBV5-5, the J call TRBJ2-7; a weak D match, TRBD1 (6 bases). In germline, CDR1 is SGHKS, CDR2 YYEKEE (reference sequence). V shed 4 bases and J shed 2 bases, with 19 bases lying between them. The CDR3 loop spans 16 amino acids. Here the CDR3 DNA reads TGTGCCAGCAGCGATACGGGACACCCGGGTGCCTACGAGCAGTACTTC. Translation gives CASSDTGHPGAYEQYF.

The chain joins TRBV6-5 to TRBJ2-7, with a possible D match to TRBD2 (5 bases). The CDR3 runs to 13 residues. Germline V lookup: CDR1 MNHEY, CDR2 SVGAGI. Trimming took off 7 bases at V and 4 bases at J, with 14 bases between the two ends. The CDR3: CASTTNSGYEQYF. CDR3 nucleotide sequence: TGTGCCAGCACCACTAACAGCGGTTACGAGCAGTACTTC.

A note on this clone: At one of its ends the junction is not consistent with the germline gene, which may arise from a read error. CDR3 coding DNA: TGTGCCAGCAGTTACTCGGGACAGAGGGTCTTT. Translated, it gives CASSYSGQRVF. This chain uses TRBV6-5 with TRBJ1-1, with 7 nucleotides matching TRBD1. The CDR3 extends over 11 amino acids. CDR1 and CDR2 (germline): MNHEY, SVGAGI.